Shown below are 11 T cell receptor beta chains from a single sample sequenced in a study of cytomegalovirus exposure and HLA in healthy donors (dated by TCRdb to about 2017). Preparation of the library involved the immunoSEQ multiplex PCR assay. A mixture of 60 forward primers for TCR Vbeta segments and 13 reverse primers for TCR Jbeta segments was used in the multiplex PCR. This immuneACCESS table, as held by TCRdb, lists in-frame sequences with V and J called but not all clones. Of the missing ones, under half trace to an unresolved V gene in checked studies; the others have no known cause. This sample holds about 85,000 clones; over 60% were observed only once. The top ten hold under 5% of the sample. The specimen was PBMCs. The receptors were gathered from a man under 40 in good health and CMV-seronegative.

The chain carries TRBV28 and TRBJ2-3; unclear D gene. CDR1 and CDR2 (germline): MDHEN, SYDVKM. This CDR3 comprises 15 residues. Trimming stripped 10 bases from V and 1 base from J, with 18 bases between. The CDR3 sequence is CAIRTPPEGTDTQYF. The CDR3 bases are TGTGCCATCCGAACCCCCCCCGAGGGCACAGATACGCAGTATTTT. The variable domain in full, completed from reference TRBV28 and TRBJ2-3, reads DVKVTQSSRYLVKRTGEKVFLECVQDMDHENMFWYRQDPGLGLRLIYFSYDVKMKEKGDIPEGYSVSREKKERFSLILESASTNQTSMYLCAIRTPPEGTDTQYFGPGTRLTVL.

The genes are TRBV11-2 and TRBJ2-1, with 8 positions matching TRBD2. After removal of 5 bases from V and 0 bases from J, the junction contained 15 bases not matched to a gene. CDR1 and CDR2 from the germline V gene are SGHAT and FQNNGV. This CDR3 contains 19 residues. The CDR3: CASSRLGGKAGDSYNEQFF. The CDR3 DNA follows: TGTGCCAGCAGCCGTCTCGGTGGGAAAGCGGGAGACTCCTACAATGAGCAGTTCTTC.

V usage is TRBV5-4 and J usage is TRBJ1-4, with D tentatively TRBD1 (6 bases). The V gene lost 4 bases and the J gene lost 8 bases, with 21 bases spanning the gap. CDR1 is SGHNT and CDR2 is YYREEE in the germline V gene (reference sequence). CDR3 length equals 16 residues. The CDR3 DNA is TGTGCCAGCAGCCCAACCCAGGGGCAGCCAGTAGAAAAACTGTTTTTT. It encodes CASSPTQGQPVEKLFF.

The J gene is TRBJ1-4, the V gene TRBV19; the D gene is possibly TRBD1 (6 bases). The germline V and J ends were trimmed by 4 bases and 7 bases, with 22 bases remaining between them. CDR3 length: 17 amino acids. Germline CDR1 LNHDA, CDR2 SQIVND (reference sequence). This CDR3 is CASSTLFPTGSSEKLFF. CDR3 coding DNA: TGTGCCAGTAGTACGCTCTTCCCTACAGGGAGTAGTGAAAAACTGTTTTTT.

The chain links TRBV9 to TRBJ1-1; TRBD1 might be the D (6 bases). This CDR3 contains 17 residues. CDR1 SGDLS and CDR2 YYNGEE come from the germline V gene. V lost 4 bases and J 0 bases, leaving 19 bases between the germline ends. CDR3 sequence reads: CASSPRGGAGMNTEAFF. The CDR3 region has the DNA TGTGCCAGCAGCCCCCGAGGGGGGGCAGGGATGAACACTGAAGCTTTCTTT.

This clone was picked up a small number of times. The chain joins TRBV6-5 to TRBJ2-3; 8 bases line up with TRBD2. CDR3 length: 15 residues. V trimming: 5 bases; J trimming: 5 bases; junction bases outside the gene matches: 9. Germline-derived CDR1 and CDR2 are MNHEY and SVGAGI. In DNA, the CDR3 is TGTGCCAGCAGTGGGACTAGGCGCTTCGGAGATACGCAGTATTTT. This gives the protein CASSGTRRFGDTQYF.

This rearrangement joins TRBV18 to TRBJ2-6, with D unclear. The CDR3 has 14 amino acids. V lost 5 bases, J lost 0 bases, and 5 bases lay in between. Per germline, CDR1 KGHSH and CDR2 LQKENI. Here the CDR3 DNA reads TGTGCCAGCTCAGAGATCTCTGGGGCCAACGTCCTGACTTTC. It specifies CASSEISGANVLTF.

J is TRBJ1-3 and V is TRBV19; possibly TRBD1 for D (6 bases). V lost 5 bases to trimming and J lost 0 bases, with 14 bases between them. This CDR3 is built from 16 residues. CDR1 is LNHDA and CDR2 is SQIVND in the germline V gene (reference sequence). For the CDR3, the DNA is TGTGCCAGTAGTCCGGGGGGACACTACTCTGGAAACACCATATATTTT. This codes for CASSPGGHYSGNTIYF.

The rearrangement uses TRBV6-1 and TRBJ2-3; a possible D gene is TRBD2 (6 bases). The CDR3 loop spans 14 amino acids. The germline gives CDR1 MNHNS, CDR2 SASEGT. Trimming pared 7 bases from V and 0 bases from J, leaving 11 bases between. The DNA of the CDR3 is TGTGCCAGCAAGCCCGGGACTAGCACAGATACGCAGTATTTT. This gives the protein CASKPGTSTDTQYF.

The CDR3 DNA sequence: TGTGCCAGCAGCTTACAGAGCGAGCAGTACTTC. Translation: CASSLQSEQYF. The chain couples TRBV5-4 to TRBJ2-7, with no clear D. This CDR3 has 11 amino acids. Trimming took 2 bases from V and 6 from J, leaving 6 bases between them. CDR1 is SGHNT, CDR2 YYREEE, per germline (reference sequence).

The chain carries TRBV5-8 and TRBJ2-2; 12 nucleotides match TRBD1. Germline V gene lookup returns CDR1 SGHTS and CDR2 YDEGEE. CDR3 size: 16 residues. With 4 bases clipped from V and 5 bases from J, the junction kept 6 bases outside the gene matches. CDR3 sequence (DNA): TGTGCCAGCAGCGGCCGGGACAGGGGGCTGACCGGGGAGCTGTTTTTT. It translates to CASSGRDRGLTGELFF.